Below are 28 T cell receptor beta chains sequenced from a single sample in a study of blood T cell repertoires in COVID-19. Here immunoSEQ multiplex PCR was the method, and the copy in TCRdb shows in-frame clones only, minus some. The sample carries about 140,000 clones, 88% recorded once. Sequenced sample: peripheral blood. All receptors come from a man between 45 and 60 years old with active or convalescent COVID-19.

The rearrangement links TRBV29-1 to TRBJ1-5; maybe TRBD1 (5 bases). V shed 6 bases and J shed 4 bases, with 19 bases lying between them. The germline CDR1 and CDR2 sequences are SQVTM and ANQGSEA. This CDR3 comprises 15 residues. The CDR3 region has the DNA TGCAGCGTGTCCACAGGTTCGGCTGGGAATCAGCCCCAGCATTTT. This codes for CSVSTGSAGNQPQHF.

The chain has TRBV4-2 and TRBJ2-3; a weak D match, TRBD2 (5 bases). The length of the CDR3 is 18 residues. Germline values: CDR1 LGHNA, CDR2 YNFKEQ. The V gene lost 1 base and the J gene lost 1 base, with 18 bases spanning the gap. CDR3 protein: CASSQGAFEGMGTDTQYF. CDR3 DNA: TGTGCCAGCAGCCAAGGAGCTTTCGAGGGTATGGGCACAGATACGCAGTATTTT.

The chain links TRBV30 to TRBJ2-1, with a possible D match to TRBD2 (6 bases). CDR1 and CDR2 (germline): GTSNPN, SVGIG (reference sequence). V was trimmed by 0 bases and J by 4 bases, leaving 16 bases between them. The CDR3 has 16 amino acids. The CDR3 loop is CAWSVDRAGSYNEQFF. The CDR3 region has the DNA TGTGCCTGGAGTGTAGACCGGGCGGGGTCGTACAATGAGCAGTTCTTC.

J is TRBJ1-1 and V is TRBV7-6; 8 bases are shared with TRBD1. This CDR3 is built from 15 residues. Germline loops: CDR1 SGHVS, CDR2 FNYEAQ. J lost 5 bases, V lost 3 bases, and 8 bases had no gene match. CDR3 bases: TGTGCCAGCAGCTTTCTCCAGGGGGCAGATACTGAAGCTTTCTTT. Translated: CASSFLQGADTEAFF.

This sequence joins TRBV5-1 and TRBJ2-5; TRBD2 agrees at 12 bases. CDR3 length: 15 residues. Per the germline V gene, CDR1 is SGHRS and CDR2 is YFSETQ. V shed 4 bases and J 5 bases; nucleotides not matched to a gene: 6. CDR3 bases: TGCGCCAGCAGCCAGACTAGCGGGAGATCTGAGACCCAGTACTTC. This codes for CASSQTSGRSETQYF.

The CDR3 reads CASSARDRGAHEQYF. CDR3 sequence (DNA): TGTGCCAGCAGCGCCCGGGACAGGGGCGCCCACGAGCAGTACTTC. J is TRBJ2-7 and V is TRBV7-9; 10 nucleotides match TRBD1. Trimming removed 5 bases from V and 5 bases from J; junction bases left unmatched: 9. The germline gives CDR1 SEHNR, CDR2 FQNEAQ (reference sequence). The CDR3 is 15 residues long.

J is TRBJ2-1 and V is TRBV6-2 or TRBV6-3, with D perhaps matching TRBD1 (7 bases). The germline V gene has CDR1 MNHEY and CDR2 SVGEGT. This CDR3 has 16 residues. Trimming took off 2 bases at V and 6 bases at J, with 17 bases between the two ends. Here the CDR3 DNA reads TGTGCCAGCAGTTACCGGGGTCAGGGGGGCTTCAATGAGCAGTTCTTC. Translated: CASSYRGQGGFNEQFF.

The V and J genes are TRBV24-1 and TRBJ2-1, with 8 bases matching TRBD2. The germline gives CDR1 KGHDR, CDR2 SFDVKD. The CDR3 is made up of 15 amino acids. The junction had 4 bases not matched to a gene; V was cut back by 1 base and J by 6 bases. The CDR3 DNA follows: TGTGCCACCAGTGATTTAAACCGGGAGGGCAATGAGCAGTTCTTC. Translating it yields CATSDLNREGNEQFF.

The V gene is TRBV10-3, the J gene TRBJ2-7, with 9 nucleotides matching TRBD2. Trimming took 6 bases from V and 2 from J; bases not matched to a gene: 5. The CDR3 runs 14 residues. Germline CDR1 is ENHRY and CDR2 is SYGVKD. CDR3 coding DNA: TGTGCCATCAGAAGTAGCGGGAGAACCTACGAGCAGTACTTC. Amino acids: CAIRSSGRTYEQYF.

The rearrangement joins TRBV21-1 to TRBJ2-7; whether TRBD2, the table's D call, matches the DNA was not checked. TRBV21-1 constitutes a pseudogene. The CDR3 sequence is 16 residues long. In DNA form, the CDR3 reads TGTGCCAGCAGCAGACGCCTAGCGGGAGGGCCGTACGAGCAGTACTTC. This sequence encodes CASSRRLAGGPYEQYF.

The chain carries TRBV19 and TRBJ2-2; 7 bases are a match to TRBD1. The CDR3 totals 16 residues. Per germline, CDR1 LNHDA and CDR2 SQIVND (reference sequence). The ends lost 5 bases at V and 2 bases at J; junction bases unmatched: 8. DNA for the CDR3: TGTGCCAGTAGTCCCCGGGACAGAGTAAACACCGGGGAGCTGTTTTTT. Protein: CASSPRDRVNTGELFF.

This chain connects TRBV9 to TRBJ2-1; D is ambiguous. There are 13 residues in the CDR3. The V gene's germline CDR1 is SGDLS and CDR2 YYNGEE. Between the trimmed V and J ends, which lost 4 bases and 2 bases, there was a span of 7 bases. The CDR3 loop reads CASSSRTYNEQFF. The CDR3 DNA sequence: TGTGCCAGCAGCTCCCGTACCTACAATGAGCAGTTCTTC.

The chain employs TRBV11-2 and TRBJ2-4; TRBD2 agrees at 7 bases. Germline lookup yields CDR1 SGHAT and CDR2 FQNNGV. CDR3 length: 16 residues. J gave up 0 bases and V 1 base, and 3 bases lay outside the gene matches. The CDR3 region is CASSLGEGRAKNIQYF. In DNA form, the CDR3 reads TGTGCCAGCAGCTTAGGGGAGGGGCGAGCCAAAAACATTCAGTACTTC.

The V call is TRBV7-2, the J call TRBJ1-2, with 8 nucleotides matching TRBD1. CDR3 length: 15 residues. Germline assignment: CDR1 SGHTA and CDR2 FQGNSA. After removal of 4 bases from V and 0 bases from J, the junction contained 4 bases not matched to a gene. The CDR3: CASSSRTGPNYGYTF. The CDR3 DNA reads as TGTGCCAGCAGCTCCCGGACAGGGCCTAACTATGGCTACACCTTC.

This chain links TRBV3-1 (or the pseudogene TRBV3-2) with TRBJ2-1, with D tentatively TRBD2 (6 bases). V was pared by 8 bases and J by 0 bases, with 11 bases between. The germline V gene encodes CDR1 LGHDT and CDR2 YNNKEL (reference sequence). The CDR3 has 14 amino acids. CDR3 sequence (DNA): TGTGCCAGCCGTCCCGGGGGCTCCTACAATGAGCAGTTCTTC. It specifies CASRPGGSYNEQFF.

This clone has just a few counts. The chain carries TRBV2 and TRBJ2-3; D is ambiguous. The length of the CDR3 is 13 residues. Germline CDR1 is SNHLY and CDR2 is FYNNEI. With 3 bases removed from V and 5 bases from J, the gap between germline ends came to 9 bases. The CDR3, as DNA: TGTGCCAGCAGTGACTCCTGGAGAGATACGCAGTATTTT. Its protein product is CASSDSWRDTQYF.

The chain employs TRBV12-3 or TRBV12-4 and TRBJ2-7, with TRBD1 matching 7 bases. With 6 bases clipped from V and 5 bases from J, the junction kept 7 bases outside the gene matches. The CDR3 totals 13 residues. This chain's CDR3 is CASRSQGTHEQYF. In DNA, the CDR3 is TGTGCCAGCAGGTCACAGGGGACCCACGAGCAGTACTTC.

The chain has TRBV4-1 and TRBJ1-6; perhaps TRBD1 as D (5 bases). V lost 0 bases and J lost 8, with 14 bases in between. The CDR3 consists of 16 residues. Looked up from germline, CDR1 is MGHRA and CDR2 is YSYEKL. For the CDR3, the DNA is TGCGCCAGCAGCCAAGATCGGGCCTTAGGGGATTCACCCCTCCACTTT. Amino acid sequence: CASSQDRALGDSPLHF.

The V and J genes are TRBV19 and TRBJ1-3, with 7 bases fitting TRBD1. The CDR3 has 17 residues. Per germline, CDR1 LNHDA and CDR2 SQIVND (reference sequence). The trim removed 4 bases at V and 0 bases at J, leaving 9 bases unmatched. CDR3: CASSRGRTGYSGNTIYF. In nucleotides, the CDR3 is TGTGCCAGTAGTAGAGGGAGGACAGGTTACTCTGGAAACACCATATATTTT.

This clone was detected only once. The chain carries TRBV6-5 and TRBJ1-5, with D possibly TRBD1 on 6 matching bases. Germline V lookup: CDR1 MNHEY, CDR2 SVGAGI. The CDR3 spans 14 residues. V was shortened by 6 bases and J by 6 bases, with 15 bases between the two germline ends. The CDR3: CASSPDRSGQPQHF. Written as DNA, the CDR3 is TGTGCCAGCAGCCCAGACAGGAGTGGTCAGCCCCAGCATTTT.

CDR3 nucleotide sequence: TGTGCCAGCAGGGGGGCCCAAAGCGGCTACACCTTC. Encoded protein: CASRGAQSGYTF. This sequence joins TRBV6-4 and TRBJ1-2; D might be TRBD1 (6 bases). Germline CDR1 and CDR2: MRHNA and SNTAGT. The V end lost 6 bases, the J end lost 8 bases, and 13 bases lay between the germline ends. The CDR3 totals 12 residues.

The CDR3 sequence: CASSWLKGATGELFF. CDR3 bases: TGTGCCAGCAGTTGGCTAAAAGGGGCCACCGGGGAGCTGTTTTTT. V and J are TRBV14 and TRBJ2-2; weak D call: TRBD1 (5 bases). The germline V and J ends were trimmed by 6 bases and 4 bases, with 15 bases remaining between them. In germline, CDR1 is SGHDN, CDR2 FVKESK. The CDR3 runs to 15 residues.

This CDR3 reads CASSVNSGTGTKTF. The DNA of the CDR3 is TGTGCCAGCAGCGTAAACTCCGGGACAGGGACAAAAACCTTC. The chain has TRBV9 and TRBJ1-2; 9 bases align to TRBD1. There are 14 residues in the CDR3. The V gene's germline CDR1 is SGDLS and CDR2 YYNGEE. Losses at the gene ends were 1 base for V and 14 bases for J; bases not matched to a gene: 12.

V and J are TRBV6-5 and TRBJ2-3; perhaps TRBD2 as D (6 bases). V lost 6 bases to trimming and J lost 7 bases, with 14 bases between them. The CDR3 sequence is 13 residues long. Germline V gives CDR1 MNHEY, CDR2 SVGAGI. CDR3 DNA sequence: TGTGCCAGCAGCCCCTTGGAGGGGCATACGCAGTATTTT. Amino acids: CASSPLEGHTQYF.

The V call is TRBV4-1, the J call TRBJ2-1; possibly TRBD2 for D (6 bases). Trimming cost V 4 bases and J 15 bases, with 19 bases left between them. The germline V gene encodes CDR1 MGHRA and CDR2 YSYEKL. The CDR3 totals 13 residues. The CDR3 DNA sequence: TGCGCCAGCAGCCCCACCGACGGGACTTTCCTGTTCTTC. Protein sequence: CASSPTDGTFLFF.

The CDR3 DNA is TGTGCCAGCAGCTGGGACACAGGAGCTAAGGGTTATGGCTACACCTTC. Protein: CASSWDTGAKGYGYTF. V gene TRBV7-2 combines with J gene TRBJ1-2, with D perhaps matching TRBD1 (6 bases). Germline V gene lookup returns CDR1 SGHTA and CDR2 FQGNSA. This CDR3 contains 16 residues. V dropped 4 bases and J dropped 5 bases, with 20 bases sitting between them.

The CDR3 loop reads CASSPGTSGRDSYEQYF. The DNA for the CDR3 is TGTGCCAGCAGCCCCGGGACTAGCGGGAGGGACTCCTACGAGCAGTACTTC. This chain uses TRBV5-4 with TRBJ2-7, with 16 bases aligning to TRBD2. CDR3 size: 17 residues. Germline loops: CDR1 SGHNT, CDR2 YYREEE (reference sequence). The junction had 4 bases not matched to a gene; V was cut back by 4 bases and J by 0 bases.

This chain joins TRBV12-2 and TRBJ1-5; the DNA was not compared with TRBD1, the D call given in the table. TRBV12-2 is an annotated pseudogene. CDR3 length equals 17 residues. CDR3 sequence reads: CASRLVPGQGASQPQHF. The DNA of the CDR3 is TGTGCAAGTCGCTTAGTCCCGGGACAGGGGGCCAGTCAGCCCCAGCATTTT.